This T cell receptor beta chain was recovered during a study of vaccination effects on CD4 cells after COVID-19. Expansion with viral peptide pools was applied to antigen-specific CD4+ T cells by the ViraFEST assay prior to sequencing. Culture proceeded for 10 days, and CD4+ T cells were then isolated. Convalescent patients had PCR-confirmed SARS-CoV-2 infection between March and December 2020. TCRdb's copy holds only in-frame clones and misses some; the assay was immunoSEQ multiplex PCR. The sample consists of roughly 70,000 clones, around 72% of them appearing once. This clone was counted only a few times. The antigen remains undetermined. The clonotype was recovered from a human donor who had a prior SARS-CoV-2 infection. Sample: CD4+ T cells from PBMCs cultured with HIV peptides, taken before COVID-19 vaccination. The subset denotes: HIV-1 Nef peptide pool negative control/reference culture.

CDR3 nucleotides: TGTGCCAGCAGCTTCGGGACTAACAATGAGCAGTTCTTC. The encoded protein is CASSFGTNNEQFF. The V call is TRBV7-3, the J call TRBJ2-1, with 7 bases identical to TRBD2. CDR3 length: 13 residues. V shed 3 bases, J shed 5 bases, and the junction held 1 base outside the gene matches. CDR1 is SGHTA, CDR2 FQGTGA, per germline.